The clone carrying this T cell receptor beta chain was counted at least ten times. Antigen unknown. The CDR3 consists of 14 residues. V shed 5 bases and J shed 7 bases, with 18 bases lying between them. CDR1 and CDR2 from the germline V gene are MNHEY and SVGEGT. This sample was included in a study of T cells in Graves' hyperthyroidism and ophthalmopathy. Overall study findings and caveats: In validation, the model predicted ophthalmopathy. These predictions came a median about 6.5 months before onset. Clonotypes that were expanded in thyroid above 0.001 mostly appeared in blood too.

Patients showing uncontrolled infection, other autoimmune disease, pregnancy or lactation were ineligible. Orbital computed tomography and thyroid ultrasound, together with serum TRAb and thyroxine and clinical symptoms, were used for diagnoses. RNA transcripts served as the template for amplifying TCR beta CDR3 regions. Initially, a first-round RT-PCR of the TCR CDR3 employed the HTBI primer set. In TCRdb, the multiplex PCR reads were re-called with MiXCR into one record per CDR3 protein. The data show fewer than 450,000 distinct CDR3 sequences, over 11% seen once. The TCR sequence derives from a man aged 45-65 years with Graves' ophthalmopathy. The chain employs TRBV6-2 or TRBV6-3 and TRBJ2-7, with a weak D call TRBD2 (5 bases). Material for sequencing was blood. The CDR3, as DNA: TGTGCCAGCAGTCGCCGGGCGTTTACGGGAGAGCAGTACTTC. This translates into CASSRRAFTGEQYF.